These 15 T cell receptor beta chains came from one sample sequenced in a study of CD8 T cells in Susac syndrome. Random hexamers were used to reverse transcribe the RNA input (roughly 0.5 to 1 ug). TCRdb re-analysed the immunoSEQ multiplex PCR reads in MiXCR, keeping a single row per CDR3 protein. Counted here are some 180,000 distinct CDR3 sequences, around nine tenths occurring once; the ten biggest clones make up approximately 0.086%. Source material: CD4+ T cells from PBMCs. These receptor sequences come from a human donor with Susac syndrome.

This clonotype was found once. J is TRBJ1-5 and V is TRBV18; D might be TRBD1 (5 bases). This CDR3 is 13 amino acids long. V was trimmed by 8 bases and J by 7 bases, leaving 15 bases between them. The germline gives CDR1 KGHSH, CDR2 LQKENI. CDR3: CASLGGSGQPQHF. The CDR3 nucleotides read TGTGCCAGCCTGGGGGGGTCTGGCCAGCCCCAGCATTTT.

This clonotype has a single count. In nucleotides, the CDR3 is TGTGCCAGCAGCTTATTACCCCGGACCAGCGGGGGTTACAATGAGCAGTTCTTC. Amino acid sequence: CASSLLPRTSGGYNEQFF. This chain joins TRBV7-9 and TRBJ2-1, with 8 bases matching TRBD2. This CDR3 region has 18 residues. With V trimmed by 2 bases and J by 4 bases, 13 bases remained unmatched. Germline V gene lookup returns CDR1 SEHNR and CDR2 FQNEAQ (reference sequence).

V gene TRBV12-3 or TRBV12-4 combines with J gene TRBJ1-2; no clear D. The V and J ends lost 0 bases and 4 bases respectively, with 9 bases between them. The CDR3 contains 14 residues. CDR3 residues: CASSLAQSSYGYTF. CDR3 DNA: TGTGCCAGCAGTTTAGCGCAGAGTTCCTATGGCTACACCTTC.

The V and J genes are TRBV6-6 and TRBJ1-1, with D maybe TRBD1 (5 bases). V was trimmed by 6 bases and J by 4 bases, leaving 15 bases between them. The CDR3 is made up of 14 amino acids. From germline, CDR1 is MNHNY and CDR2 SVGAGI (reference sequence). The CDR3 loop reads CASRDDRYSTEAFF. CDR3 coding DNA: TGTGCCAGCAGGGACGACAGATACTCCACTGAAGCTTTCTTT.

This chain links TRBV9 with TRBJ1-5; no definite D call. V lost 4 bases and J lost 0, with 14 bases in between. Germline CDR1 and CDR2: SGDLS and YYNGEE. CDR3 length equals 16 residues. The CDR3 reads CASSPSGDNSNQPQHF. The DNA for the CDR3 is TGTGCCAGCAGCCCCTCGGGTGACAATAGCAATCAGCCCCAGCATTTT.

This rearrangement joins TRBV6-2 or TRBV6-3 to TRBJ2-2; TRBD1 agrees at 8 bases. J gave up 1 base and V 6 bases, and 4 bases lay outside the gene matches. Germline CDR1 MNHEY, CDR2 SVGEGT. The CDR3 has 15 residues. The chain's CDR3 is CASRRGTGNTGELFF. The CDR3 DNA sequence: TGTGCCAGCAGACGCGGGACAGGGAACACCGGGGAGCTGTTTTTT.

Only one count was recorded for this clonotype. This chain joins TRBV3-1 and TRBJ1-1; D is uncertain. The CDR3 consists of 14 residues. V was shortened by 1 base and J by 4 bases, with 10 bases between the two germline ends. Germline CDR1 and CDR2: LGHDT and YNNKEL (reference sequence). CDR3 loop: CASSQVPGGTEAFF. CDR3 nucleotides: TGTGCCAGCAGCCAAGTGCCCGGAGGCACTGAAGCTTTCTTT.

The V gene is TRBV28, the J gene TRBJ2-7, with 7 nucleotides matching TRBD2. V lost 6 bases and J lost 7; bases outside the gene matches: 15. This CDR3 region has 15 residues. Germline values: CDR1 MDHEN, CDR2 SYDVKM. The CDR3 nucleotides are TGTGCCAGCAGCGCTCCTGGGGAGGGCCCGGAAGAGCAGTACTTC. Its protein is CASSAPGEGPEEQYF.

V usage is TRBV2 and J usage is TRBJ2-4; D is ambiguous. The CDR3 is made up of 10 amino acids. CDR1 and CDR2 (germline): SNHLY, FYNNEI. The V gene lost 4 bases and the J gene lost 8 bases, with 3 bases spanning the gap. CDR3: CASSVDIQYF. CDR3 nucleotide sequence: TGTGCCAGCAGTGTCGACATTCAGTACTTC.

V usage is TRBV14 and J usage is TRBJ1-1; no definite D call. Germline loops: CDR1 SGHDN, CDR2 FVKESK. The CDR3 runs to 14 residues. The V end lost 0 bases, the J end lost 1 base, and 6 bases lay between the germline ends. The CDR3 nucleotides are TGTGCCAGCAGCCAAGAGTGGTGGAACACTGAAGCTTTCTTT. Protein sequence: CASSQEWWNTEAFF.

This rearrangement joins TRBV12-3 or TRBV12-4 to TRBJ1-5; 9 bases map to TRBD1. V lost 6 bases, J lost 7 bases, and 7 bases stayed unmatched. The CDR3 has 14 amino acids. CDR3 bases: TGTGCCAGCAGCCGGGACAGGGTGAGCCAGCCCCAGCATTTT. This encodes CASSRDRVSQPQHF.

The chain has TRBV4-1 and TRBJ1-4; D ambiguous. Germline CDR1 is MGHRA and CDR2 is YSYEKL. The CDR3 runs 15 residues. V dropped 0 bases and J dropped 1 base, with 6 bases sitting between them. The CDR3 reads CASSQEKGTNEKLFF. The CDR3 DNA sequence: TGCGCCAGCAGCCAAGAGAAGGGAACTAATGAAAAACTGTTTTTT.

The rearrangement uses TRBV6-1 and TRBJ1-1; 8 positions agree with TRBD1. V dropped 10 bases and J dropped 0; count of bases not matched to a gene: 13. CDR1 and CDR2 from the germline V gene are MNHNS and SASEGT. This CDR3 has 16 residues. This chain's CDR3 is CATRHRQGSMNTEAFF. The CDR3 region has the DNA TGTGCCACCCGACATCGACAGGGGTCGATGAACACTGAAGCTTTCTTT.

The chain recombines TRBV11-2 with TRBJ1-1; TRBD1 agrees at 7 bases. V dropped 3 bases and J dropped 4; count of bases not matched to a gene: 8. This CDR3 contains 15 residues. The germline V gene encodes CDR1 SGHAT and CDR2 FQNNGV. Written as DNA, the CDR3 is TGTGCCAGCAGCTTTGACAGGGTCGGAAGCACTGAAGCTTTCTTT. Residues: CASSFDRVGSTEAFF.

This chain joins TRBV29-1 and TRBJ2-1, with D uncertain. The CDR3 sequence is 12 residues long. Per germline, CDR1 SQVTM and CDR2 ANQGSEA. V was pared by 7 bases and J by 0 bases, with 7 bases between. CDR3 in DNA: TGCAGCGCCTCCGACTCCTACAATGAGCAGTTCTTC. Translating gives CSASDSYNEQFF.